This is a list of T cell receptor beta chains from one sample in a study of CD8+ T cells in alopecia areata. Method: immunoSEQ multiplex PCR; TCRdb's copy keeps in-frame clones and lacks some. The table includes 110,000 to 150,000 clones, about 47% detected once. The source was CD4+ T cells sorted from blood, collected at week 0. The receptors here all came from a human donor with alopecia areata. Both conserved end residues are part of each CDR3. The order of the fields is D gene, J gene, V gene, CDR3 protein. A D gene is named only where the DNA matches it firmly.

>TRBD2|TRBJ2-5|TRBV6-5
CATSSTSGRYF
>NA|TRBJ2-6|TRBV29-1
CSVTGTTGANVLTF
>TRBD1|TRBJ1-3|TRBV7-3
CASSQTGAGNTIYF
>NA|TRBJ2-4|TRBV18
CASSKGNVDIQYF
>NA|TRBJ1-5|TRBV6-5
CASRLDSNQPQHF
>TRBD2|TRBJ2-1|TRBV29-1
CSGRTSGSQYDEQFF
>NA|TRBJ1-4|TRBV15
CATSRYAYELFF
>NA|TRBJ2-1|TRBV20-1
CSANPFNEQFF
>NA|TRBJ1-1|TRBV5-1
CASSLGGHTEAFF
>TRBD2|TRBJ2-7|TRBV11-2
CASSLSGPSSYEQYF
>NA|TRBJ2-2|TRBV29-1
CSVGERDILGTGELFF
>NA|TRBJ2-2|TRBV30
CAAGPGNTGELFF
>NA|TRBJ2-1|TRBV29-1
CSGGSGVGNEQFF
>NA|TRBJ2-2|TRBV29-1
CSTRREGTGELFF